Following are 13 T cell receptor beta chains from one sample sequenced in a study of blood T cell repertoires in COVID-19. Some clones are missing from TCRdb's copy, which holds only in-frame ones; the method was immunoSEQ multiplex PCR. The table lists some 200,000 clones, 80% to 85% of them singletons. Sequences were obtained from peripheral blood. Source of these receptors: a woman aged 25 to 45 who had recovered from COVID-19.

The V call is TRBV28, the J call TRBJ2-7; tentative D call: TRBD2 (6 bases). CDR3 length: 20 residues. Germline values: CDR1 MDHEN, CDR2 SYDVKM. The V end was cut by 6 bases, the J end by 5 bases, with 35 bases between. CDR3 DNA sequence: TGTGCCAGCAGCATTCCCCGTGGCCCTTATACAGGTGGGAGGAGGGACGAGCAGTACTTC. It yields the protein CASSIPRGPYTGGRRDEQYF. Drawing the rest from reference TRBV28 and TRBJ2-7, the complete variable domain is DVKVTQSSRYLVKRTGEKVFLECVQDMDHENMFWYRQDPGLGLRLIYFSYDVKMKEKGDIPEGYSVSREKKERFSLILESASTNQTSMYLCASSIPRGPYTGGRRDEQYFGPGTRLTVT.

The genes are TRBV2 and TRBJ2-1, with D perhaps TRBD2 (5 bases). The V gene lost 3 bases and the J gene lost 0 bases, with 9 bases spanning the gap. Germline V gene data show CDR1 as SNHLY and CDR2 as FYNNEI. The CDR3 length is 15 residues. DNA for the CDR3: TGTGCCAGCAGTGATCCGGGGAGCTCCTACAATGAGCAGTTCTTC. Translating it yields CASSDPGSSYNEQFF.

This clone showed up just a few times. The J gene is TRBJ2-3, the V gene TRBV25-1; 9 bases are shared with TRBD2. Losses at the gene ends were 4 bases for V and 5 bases for J; bases not matched to a gene: 4. Germline lookup yields CDR1 MGHDK and CDR2 SYGVNS. This CDR3 has 14 amino acids. The CDR3, as DNA: TGTGCCAGCAGTGTAGCGGGAGACCTAGATACGCAGTATTTT. Its protein is CASSVAGDLDTQYF.

The gene calls are TRBV5-1 and TRBJ2-7; D is possibly TRBD1 (5 bases). The CDR3 loop spans 13 amino acids. Per germline, CDR1 SGHRS and CDR2 YFSETQ. V lost 3 bases, J lost 1 base, and 8 bases lay in between. DNA of the CDR3: TGCGCCAGCAGCTCCGACAGTTCCTACGAGCAGTACTTC. Translating it yields CASSSDSSYEQYF.

The chain joins TRBV5-1 to TRBJ2-3; 14 bases line up with TRBD2. The V and J ends lost 4 bases and 2 bases, in that order; junction bases with no gene match: 9. The CDR3 runs 18 residues. CDR1 is SGHRS and CDR2 is YFSETQ in the germline V gene. DNA of the CDR3: TGCGCCAGCAGCCCCTTCGGACTAGCGGGAGGCTCCACAGATACGCAGTATTTT. Translated: CASSPFGLAGGSTDTQYF.

This chain links TRBV18 with TRBJ2-5; 7 positions match TRBD1. V trimming: 3 bases; J trimming: 5 bases; junction bases outside the gene matches: 6. Germline V gene sequence: CDR1 KGHSH, CDR2 LQKENI. The CDR3 is 14 amino acids. CDR3 sequence (DNA): TGTGCCAGCTCACCGACAGGGAGTGAGGAGACCCAGTACTTC. Amino acid sequence: CASSPTGSEETQYF. Based on the CDR3 plus reference TRBV18 and TRBJ2-5, the full variable domain is NAGVMQNPRHLVRRRGQEARLRCSPMKGHSHVYWYRQLPEEGLKFMVYLQKENIIDESGMPKERFSAEFPKEGPSILRIQQVVRGDSAAYFCASSPTGSEETQYFGPGTRLLVL.

The chain recombines TRBV5-4 with TRBJ2-1, with TRBD2 identical over 10 bases. The CDR3 runs to 17 residues. From germline, CDR1 is SGHNT and CDR2 YYREEE (reference sequence). V lost 2 bases, J lost 5 bases, and 10 bases stayed unmatched. The CDR3 DNA reads TGTGCCAGCAGCTTACCACCCCCAGCGGGAGGGAACAATGAGCAGTTCTTC. Protein: CASSLPPPAGGNNEQFF.

The rearrangement joins TRBV28 to TRBJ1-5; D remains unclear. V was clipped by 3 bases and J by 6 bases, with 9 bases between them. Per the germline V gene, CDR1 is MDHEN and CDR2 is SYDVKM. This CDR3 contains 13 residues. The CDR3 nucleotides read TGTGCCAGCAGTTTTTCGGGAAGTCAGCCCCAGCATTTT. It yields the protein CASSFSGSQPQHF. The entire variable domain, with the rest obtained from reference TRBV28 and TRBJ1-5, is as follows: DVKVTQSSRYLVKRTGEKVFLECVQDMDHENMFWYRQDPGLGLRLIYFSYDVKMKEKGDIPEGYSVSREKKERFSLILESASTNQTSMYLCASSFSGSQPQHFGDGTRLSIL.

The V call is TRBV13, the J call TRBJ2-1, with 9 bases matching TRBD1. CDR1 PRHDT and CDR2 FYEKMQ come from the germline V gene (reference sequence). The V gene end was trimmed by 5 bases and the J gene end by 5 bases; junction bases not matched to a gene: 7. This CDR3 is built from 15 residues. CDR3 amino acids: CASSQRTGADNEQFF. CDR3 DNA: TGTGCCAGCAGCCAAAGGACAGGGGCCGACAATGAGCAGTTCTTC.

There are a few counts of this clone. The chain couples TRBV6-4 to TRBJ2-3, with TRBD2 matching 8 bases. The CDR3 runs 16 residues. Unmatched junction bases numbered 10, after V lost 5 bases and J lost 3 bases. Germline CDR1 and CDR2: MRHNA and SNTAGT. DNA for the CDR3: TGTGCCAGCAGTCTCACGGGAGGGAGTGGGACAGATACGCAGTATTTT. Its translation: CASSLTGGSGTDTQYF.

The V and J genes are TRBV6-5 and TRBJ2-7, with 9 bases identical to TRBD1. Germline CDR1 and CDR2: MNHEY and SVGAGI. The CDR3 extends over 11 amino acids. V was pared by 5 bases and J by 12 bases, with 5 bases of the junction left unmatched. Here the CDR3 DNA reads TGTGCCAGCAGTAACGGACAGGGGACGTACTTC. Its protein product is CASSNGQGTYF.

This chain joins TRBV4-1 and TRBJ2-7; 12 bases match TRBD2. CDR3 length equals 16 residues. CDR1 and CDR2 from the germline V gene are MGHRA and YSYEKL. V shed 5 bases and J 2 bases; nucleotides not matched to a gene: 7. The CDR3 loop reads CASSARLAGDPYEQYF. For the CDR3, the DNA is TGCGCCAGCAGCGCCCGACTAGCGGGAGACCCCTACGAGCAGTACTTC.

The rearrangement joins TRBV11-3 to TRBJ1-5, with D perhaps matching TRBD1 (6 bases). Germline CDR1 and CDR2: SGHNT and YENEEA. V dropped 5 bases and J dropped 7 bases, with 15 bases sitting between them. This CDR3 is built from 14 residues. CDR3 amino acids: CASSPTADRQPQHF. The CDR3, as DNA: TGTGCCAGCAGCCCCACGGCGGACAGACAGCCCCAGCATTTT.